This TCR beta chain was obtained from a study of human T cells and chemical hapten exposure. The CDR3 runs to 15 residues. V shed 1 base and J shed 0 bases, with 8 bases lying between them. Indicated time point: patch test 2, 6 weeks after DPC sensitization. The sample's treatment: therapeutic diphenylcyclopropenone sensitization with weekly scalp DPC. This clonotype was seen repeatedly, ten times or more. Its antigen is not identified. TCRdb reprocessed the RACE reads with MiXCR, giving one entry per CDR3 protein. The sample has about 140,000 distinct CDR3 sequences; approximately 12% are singletons. The study, taken as a whole, reports: Among TCRs, those above 1 in 1000 frequency were unaffected by DPC sensitization. Expanded TCR counts at PT1 went up together with patch test score, a positive correlation.

The chain couples TRBV12-3 or TRBV12-4 to TRBJ2-3, with a possible D match to TRBD2 (6 bases). The clonotype comes from a woman aged 45-65 years with alopecia areata. Some clones in this sample may be carry-over from other donors' samples. Here the sequenced sample was whole blood, taken in connection with sensitization to the hapten diphenylcyclopropenone (DPC). The CDR3 DNA reads as TGTGCCAGCAGTTTAGGGAGGGGAAGCACAGATACGCAGTATTTT. It encodes CASSLGRGSTDTQYF.